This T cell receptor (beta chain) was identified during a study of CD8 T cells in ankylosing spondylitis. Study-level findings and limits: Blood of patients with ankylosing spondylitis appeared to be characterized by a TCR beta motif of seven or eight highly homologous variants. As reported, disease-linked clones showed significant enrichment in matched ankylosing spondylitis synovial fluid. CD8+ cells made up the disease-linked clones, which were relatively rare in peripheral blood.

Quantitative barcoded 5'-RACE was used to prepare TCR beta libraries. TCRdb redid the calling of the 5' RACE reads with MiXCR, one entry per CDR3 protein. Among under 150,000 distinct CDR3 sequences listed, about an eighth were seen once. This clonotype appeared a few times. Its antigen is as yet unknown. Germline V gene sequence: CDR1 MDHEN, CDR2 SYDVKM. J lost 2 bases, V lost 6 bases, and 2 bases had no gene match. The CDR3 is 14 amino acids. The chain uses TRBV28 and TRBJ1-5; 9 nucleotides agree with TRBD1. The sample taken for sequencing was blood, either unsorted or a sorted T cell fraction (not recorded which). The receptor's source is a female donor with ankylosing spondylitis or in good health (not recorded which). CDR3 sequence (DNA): TGTGCCAGCAGCACAGGGGGCGGCAATCAGCCCCAGCATTTT. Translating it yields CASSTGGGNQPQHF.